The 13 T cell receptor beta chains in this list originate from one sample, sequenced in a study of blood T cells in healthy people across ages. Combining a sample-barcoded 5' primer with a J-beta primer mix, a second PCR ran for roughly 7 to 12 cycles. From the 5' RACE reads, TCRdb called clonotypes with MiXCR, one entry per CDR3 protein. In the table there are about 970,000 distinct CDR3 sequences, just over 50% of which are singletons. Sequenced input: blood. Source of these receptors: a woman aged 55 to 70 in good health.

The chain is built from TRBV4-1 and TRBJ1-1, with TRBD1 matching over 7 bases. Trimming at V came to 0 bases and at J to 6 bases, leaving 13 bases not matched to a gene. Germline CDR1 MGHRA, CDR2 YSYEKL. The CDR3 contains 17 residues. Here the CDR3 DNA reads TGCGCCAGCAGCCAAGAGTCCCGGACAGGAGCATCTTCTGAAGCTTTCTTT. Its translation: CASSQESRTGASSEAFF.

This clonotype appeared a few times. The gene calls are TRBV28 and TRBJ1-1; 7 bases map to TRBD1. The CDR3 is 14 residues long. Trimming removed 5 bases from V and 3 bases from J; junction bases left unmatched: 6. Per the germline V gene, CDR1 is MDHEN and CDR2 is SYDVKM. The CDR3 spells CASSVRQGDTEAFF. In nucleotides, the CDR3 is TGTGCCAGCAGTGTAAGACAGGGAGACACTGAAGCTTTCTTT.

The table lists this clonotype with a few counts. The chain uses TRBV12-3 or TRBV12-4 and TRBJ2-1, with D uncertain. The CDR3 contains 15 residues. V lost 6 bases and J lost 0, with 12 bases in between. The CDR3 loop reads CASRSERSSYNEQFF. The DNA for the CDR3 is TGTGCCAGCAGGTCGGAGCGTAGCTCCTACAATGAGCAGTTCTTC.

The rearrangement uses TRBV3-1 and TRBJ2-4, with 8 bases aligning to TRBD2. The germline V gene encodes CDR1 LGHDT and CDR2 YNNKEL (reference sequence). After removal of 2 bases from V and 0 bases from J, the junction contained 9 bases not matched to a gene. CDR3 length: 18 amino acids. The CDR3 is CASSQRRVAGLAKNIQYF. CDR3 coding DNA: TGTGCCAGCAGCCAAAGGAGGGTAGCGGGACTAGCCAAAAACATTCAGTACTTC.

In its sample, this clonotype was seen a few times. V gene TRBV9 combines with J gene TRBJ2-3, with 13 bases aligning to TRBD2. The V segment lost 0 bases and the J segment 5 bases; nucleotides outside the gene matches: 3. In germline, CDR1 is SGDLS, CDR2 YYNGEE. The CDR3 runs to 16 residues. Here the CDR3 reads CASSVELAGGGDTQYF. The CDR3 DNA is TGTGCCAGCAGCGTAGAACTAGCGGGAGGGGGAGATACGCAGTATTTT.

This clonotype was detected a few times. The chain is built from TRBV30 and TRBJ2-1; 14 nucleotides align to TRBD2. The CDR3 spans 18 residues. V lost 1 base to trimming and J lost 6 bases; unmatched junction nucleotides: 11. The germline gives CDR1 GTSNPN, CDR2 SVGIG (reference sequence). CDR3 region: CAWSGLLGLAGVGNEQFF. The CDR3 coding sequence is TGTGCCTGGAGTGGTCTGTTGGGACTAGCGGGAGTAGGCAATGAGCAGTTCTTC.

This clonotype has more than one count but fewer than ten. This chain links TRBV24-1 with TRBJ2-1, with 7 bases matching TRBD1. This CDR3 is built from 15 residues. The V and J ends lost 6 bases and 10 bases, in that order; junction bases with no gene match: 14. Germline-derived CDR1 and CDR2 are KGHDR and SFDVKD. CDR3: CATSSPGQEPREQFF. The CDR3 nucleotides are TGTGCCACCAGTTCCCCTGGACAGGAACCACGGGAGCAGTTCTTC.

A few counts support this clonotype. The rearrangement links TRBV5-1 to TRBJ2-1, with D perhaps TRBD1 (6 bases). Germline loops: CDR1 SGHRS, CDR2 YFSETQ. The CDR3 totals 17 residues. Trimming removed 0 bases at V and 5 bases at J, with 18 bases between. CDR3 amino acids: CASSLDPQGSGNNEQFF. The CDR3 DNA is TGCGCCAGCAGCTTGGACCCACAGGGAAGCGGCAACAATGAGCAGTTCTTC.

This clonotype was found a few times. The chain links TRBV12-3 or TRBV12-4 to TRBJ2-5; possible D gene TRBD2, 5 bases. V was pared by 0 bases and J by 5 bases, with 13 bases between. There are 15 residues in the CDR3. The CDR3 DNA reads TGTGCCAGCAGTTTAGCGGTCGAGGGTTTGGAGACCCAGTACTTC. Translated: CASSLAVEGLETQYF.

The sample holds one count of this clonotype. The rearrangement joins TRBV3-1 to TRBJ2-5; 8 nucleotides align to TRBD2. This CDR3 comprises 15 residues. With 0 bases clipped from V and 5 bases from J, the junction kept 5 bases outside the gene matches. CDR1 LGHDT and CDR2 YNNKEL come from the germline V gene (reference sequence). In DNA form, the CDR3 reads TGTGCCAGCAGCCAAGAAATCGGGGGGGTGGAGACCCAGTACTTC. This codes for CASSQEIGGVETQYF.

This clonotype appeared a few times. The rearrangement links TRBV3-1 to TRBJ1-2; TRBD1 aligns across 8 bases. The CDR3 consists of 18 residues. The germline V gene encodes CDR1 LGHDT and CDR2 YNNKEL (reference sequence). The V and J ends lost 6 bases and 1 base, in that order; junction bases with no gene match: 16. The CDR3 loop reads CASSMTGTGHWGNYGYTF. CDR3 nucleotide sequence: TGTGCCAGCAGTATGACCGGGACAGGTCATTGGGGTAACTATGGCTACACCTTC. Based on the CDR3 plus reference TRBV3-1 and TRBJ1-2, the full variable domain is DTAVSQTPKYLVTQMGNDKSIKCEQNLGHDTMYWYKQDSKKFLKIMFSYNNKELIINETVPNRFSPKSPDKAHLNLHINSLELGDSAVYFCASSMTGTGHWGNYGYTFGSGTRLTVV.

This clonotype showed up just a few times. The CDR3 reads CASSPRVGYNEQFF. The DNA for the CDR3 is TGCGCCAGCAGCCCCCGGGTCGGATACAATGAGCAGTTCTTC. The chain carries TRBV5-1 and TRBJ2-1, with no clear D. Germline CDR1 and CDR2: SGHRS and YFSETQ. The CDR3 covers 14 residues. Trimming shortened V by 4 bases and J by 4 bases, and 12 bases separated the two germline ends.

V gene TRBV3-1 combines with J gene TRBJ1-6; no clear D gene. This CDR3 is 12 amino acids long. From germline, CDR1 is LGHDT and CDR2 YNNKEL (reference sequence). The germline V and J ends were trimmed by 3 bases and 9 bases, with 6 bases remaining between them. The CDR3 loop reads CASSQGFSPLHF. CDR3 bases: TGTGCCAGCAGCCAGGGTTTTTCACCCCTCCACTTT.